The 21 T cell receptor beta chains reported below all come from one sample, sequenced in a study of cytomegalovirus exposure and HLA in healthy donors. In the PCR, 60 Vbeta and 13 Jbeta primers were used. Produced via immunoSEQ multiplex PCR; TCRdb's table is partial and in-frame only. The sample records tens of thousands of clones, 60% to 80% being singletons. Sequencing used PBMCs. These receptors originate from a man aged 40-49 years in good health and CMV-seronegative.

The V and J genes are TRBV4-1 and TRBJ2-7; a possible D gene is TRBD1 (6 bases). The germline V gene has CDR1 MGHRA and CDR2 YSYEKL. The CDR3 length is 15 residues. V was shortened by 1 base and J by 5 bases, with 15 bases between the two germline ends. This CDR3 reads CASSQVAGDLDEQYF. The CDR3 coding sequence is TGCGCCAGCAGCCAAGTTGCAGGGGACCTTGACGAGCAGTACTTC.

The V call is TRBV28, the J call TRBJ2-7; D gene ambiguous. The CDR3 length is 12 residues. The germline V and J ends were trimmed by 6 bases and 5 bases, with 11 bases remaining between them. The germline V gene encodes CDR1 MDHEN and CDR2 SYDVKM. The CDR3 sequence: CASRLHPDEQYF. The CDR3 coding sequence is TGTGCCAGCAGACTACATCCTGACGAGCAGTACTTC.

This clone was counted once. This chain connects TRBV30 to TRBJ2-7; weak D call: TRBD1 (6 bases). V lost 7 bases and J lost 7, with 11 bases in between. This CDR3 contains 10 residues. Germline CDR1 GTSNPN, CDR2 SVGIG (reference sequence). The CDR3 is CAFSGVEQYF. Written as DNA, the CDR3 is TGTGCCTTCTCAGGGGTTGAGCAGTACTTC.

The chain recombines TRBV28 with TRBJ2-5; 7 positions match TRBD2. The J call may not be correct, given that the DNA end is closer to TRBJ2-7. This CDR3 has 12 amino acids. Germline CDR1 reads MDHEN; CDR2 reads SYDVKM. The CDR3 sequence: CASRIAGYEQYF. The DNA of the CDR3 is TGTGCCAGCAGGATAGCGGGCTACGAGCAGTACTTC.

The table lists this clone with a few counts. The J gene is TRBJ2-7, the V gene TRBV18, with no clear D. Germline lookup yields CDR1 KGHSH and CDR2 LQKENI. Trimming removed 1 base at V and 3 bases at J, with 13 bases between. The CDR3 is 15 amino acids. CDR3 bases: TGTGCCAGCTCACCACGACAAACCCTTAACTACGAGCAGTACTTC. Residues: CASSPRQTLNYEQYF.

The rearrangement uses TRBV7-3 and TRBJ1-2; TRBD1 aligns across 7 bases. The CDR3 length is 14 residues. Unmatched junction bases numbered 2, after V lost 0 bases and J lost 4 bases. Germline CDR1 SGHTA, CDR2 FQGTGA. CDR3 sequence reads: CASSLTPGGYGYTF. In nucleotides, the CDR3 is TGTGCCAGCAGCTTAACCCCAGGGGGCTATGGCTACACCTTC.

This chain uses TRBV9 with TRBJ2-2; possibly TRBD2 for D (6 bases). Trimming shortened V by 3 bases and J by 5 bases, and 8 bases separated the two germline ends. This CDR3 has 13 residues. Per the germline V gene, CDR1 is SGDLS and CDR2 is YYNGEE. The CDR3 region has the DNA TGTGCCAGCAGCGGAGGGACTACCGGGGAGCTGTTTTTT. Translation: CASSGGTTGELFF.

This clone rates as medium-sized. The chain combines TRBV15 with TRBJ1-5; 9 positions agree with TRBD1. J gave up 4 bases and V 5 bases, and 6 bases lay outside the gene matches. This CDR3 has 15 residues. The germline gives CDR1 LNHNV, CDR2 YYDKDF (reference sequence). The CDR3, as DNA: TGTGCCACCAGCCCCCGACAGGGGGGGAATCAGCCCCAGCATTTT. Encoded protein: CATSPRQGGNQPQHF.

This chain connects TRBV9 to TRBJ2-7; 9 nucleotides match TRBD2. Germline V CDR1 and CDR2: SGDLS, YYNGEE. The V segment lost 0 bases and the J segment 5 bases; nucleotides outside the gene matches: 12. This CDR3 region has 17 residues. DNA for the CDR3: TGTGCCAGCAGCGTAGGTAGAAATAGCGGGAGAAAAGACGAGCAGTACTTC. Protein product: CASSVGRNSGRKDEQYF.

This clone was found many times. The chain couples TRBV10-3 to TRBJ1-2; D is undetermined. Trimming left V 7 bases short and J 3 bases short, with 12 bases between. This CDR3 is 13 amino acids long. Germline CDR1 and CDR2: ENHRY and SYGVKD. CDR3: CAIKRGRDYGYTF. CDR3 DNA sequence: TGTGCCATCAAGCGGGGAAGGGACTATGGCTACACCTTC.

The chain couples TRBV30 to TRBJ1-5, with D unclear. This CDR3 comprises 13 residues. The germline V gene has CDR1 GTSNPN and CDR2 SVGIG (reference sequence). V was trimmed by 5 bases and J by 6 bases, leaving 14 bases between them. The CDR3 is CAWRQGGSQPQHF. The CDR3 DNA sequence: TGTGCCTGGCGCCAAGGAGGGTCTCAGCCCCAGCATTTT.

The rearrangement links TRBV27 to TRBJ2-3; no clear D. This CDR3 spans 13 amino acids. CDR1 and CDR2 from the germline V gene are MNHEY and SMNVEV (reference sequence). V was clipped by 5 bases and J by 3 bases, with 9 bases between them. The CDR3 nucleotides are TGTGCCAGCAGTAGCCCGTGGACAGATACGCAGTATTTT. Protein product: CASSSPWTDTQYF.

In this sample, this clone turned up once. The chain couples TRBV30 to TRBJ2-1; 7 bases agree with TRBD1. Losses at the gene ends were 1 base for V and 0 bases for J; bases not matched to a gene: 9. CDR1 is GTSNPN, CDR2 SVGIG, per germline (reference sequence). The CDR3 extends over 17 amino acids. Written as DNA, the CDR3 is TGTGCCTGGAGTGCCTTACAGGGGCGAAGCTCCTACAATGAGCAGTTCTTC. Protein: CAWSALQGRSSYNEQFF.

In this sample, this clone turned up a few times. V usage is TRBV5-6 and J usage is TRBJ1-1, with D unclear. The length of the CDR3 is 15 residues. The V end lost 3 bases, the J end lost 0 bases, and 12 bases lay between the germline ends. Looked up from germline, CDR1 is SGHDT and CDR2 is YYEEEE. Written as DNA, the CDR3 is TGTGCCAGCAGCTCCACCCCGCAGGTGAACACTGAAGCTTTCTTT. Encoded protein: CASSSTPQVNTEAFF.

J is TRBJ2-5 and V is TRBV7-9, with 11 bases lining up with TRBD1. V lost 4 bases and J lost 6; bases outside the gene matches: 10. The germline CDR1 and CDR2 sequences are SEHNR and FQNEAQ (reference sequence). This CDR3 contains 16 residues. DNA of the CDR3: TGTGCCAGCAGCTCCCCCGCGGGACAGGGGGAGAAGACCCAGTACTTC. Residues: CASSSPAGQGEKTQYF. Complete variable domain (other parts from reference TRBV7-9 and TRBJ2-5): DTGVSQNPRHKITKRGQNVTFRCDPISEHNRLYWYRQTLGQGPEFLTYFQNEAQLEKSRLLSDRFSAERPKGSFSTLEIQRTEQGDSAMYLCASSSPAGQGEKTQYFGPGTRLLVL.

The CDR3 protein is CAWSTSGNTDTQYF. In DNA, the CDR3 is TGTGCCTGGAGTACTAGCGGGAACACAGATACGCAGTATTTT. The J gene is TRBJ2-3, the V gene TRBV30; TRBD2 matches at 10 bases. The CDR3 is 14 amino acids. The germline CDR1 and CDR2 sequences are GTSNPN and SVGIG (reference sequence). V was pared by 2 bases and J by 2 bases, with 1 base of the junction left unmatched. Based on the CDR3 plus reference TRBV30 and TRBJ2-3, the full variable domain is SQTIHQWPATLVQPVGSPLSLECTVEGTSNPNLYWYRQAAGRGLQLLFYSVGIGQISSEVPQNLSASRPQDRQFILSSKKLLLSDSGFYLCAWSTSGNTDTQYFGPGTRLTVL.

The V call is TRBV6-1, the J call TRBJ2-7; TRBD2 is a possible D gene (5 bases). V lost 10 bases, J lost 2 bases, and 9 bases lay in between. This CDR3 spans 11 amino acids. Germline V gene data show CDR1 as MNHNS and CDR2 as SASEGT. CDR3 sequence: CATAETYEQYF. The CDR3 DNA reads TGTGCCACAGCGGAGACCTACGAGCAGTACTTC.

The rearrangement uses TRBV30 and TRBJ1-3; D is perhaps TRBD1 (5 bases). Germline CDR1 is GTSNPN and CDR2 is SVGIG (reference sequence). The CDR3 consists of 15 residues. Trimming left V 2 bases short and J 7 bases short, with 18 bases between. The CDR3 coding sequence is TGTGCCTGGAGTAATACCGGACATTACGGGAACACCATATATTTT. This encodes CAWSNTGHYGNTIYF.

The J gene is TRBJ2-1, the V gene TRBV30; 11 bases fit TRBD2. This CDR3 has 13 residues. After removal of 2 bases from V and 12 bases from J, the junction contained 6 bases not matched to a gene. Germline loops: CDR1 GTSNPN, CDR2 SVGIG (reference sequence). CDR3 amino acids: CAWSTGTSGGQFF. CDR3 bases: TGTGCCTGGAGTACCGGGACTAGCGGAGGGCAGTTCTTC.

This clone was found a few times. Other DNA sequences of this sample code for an identical CDR3. The chain has TRBV5-1 and TRBJ2-7; 7 positions match TRBD1. The V segment lost 5 bases and the J segment 3 bases; nucleotides outside the gene matches: 5. Germline assignment: CDR1 SGHRS and CDR2 YFSETQ. The length of the CDR3 is 13 residues. The CDR3 protein is CASSRDRDYEQYF. The CDR3 DNA sequence: TGCGCCAGCAGTCGCGACAGGGACTACGAGCAGTACTTC.

The chain couples TRBV28 to TRBJ2-3, with 11 bases that match TRBD2. Germline V CDR1 and CDR2: MDHEN, SYDVKM. The V gene end was trimmed by 10 bases and the J gene end by 7 bases; junction bases not matched to a gene: 7. This CDR3 is built from 13 residues. The DNA for the CDR3 is TGTGCCATGAGGGTAGCGGGAGGGAATACGCAGTATTTT. Protein sequence: CAMRVAGGNTQYF.